This T cell receptor (beta chain) came from a study of T cell responses to AZD1222 COVID-19 vaccine. General study points: There were mostly white British donors and more females than males, and clonal diversity was possibly underestimated. Following two doses of AZD1222, Spike-specific TCR breadth and depth rose. Unmutated variant regions are reportedly targeted by nearly half of spike-specific TCRs.

Using immunoSEQ multiplex PCR, the repertoire was profiled, and TCRdb retains in-frame clones only, with some absent. The sample shows around 180,000 clones, more than 75% of them seen only once. The ends lost 2 bases at V and 4 bases at J; junction bases unmatched: 3. Germline assignment: CDR1 MNHEY and CDR2 SMNVEV (reference sequence). The CDR3 has 15 amino acids. Concerning this clone: The antigen is unknown.

The sample here was peripheral blood, taken on day 0 of MenACWY control vaccination. The TCR comes from an adult in good health. The J gene is TRBJ1-5, the V gene TRBV27; 9 bases are shared with TRBD1. Written as DNA, the CDR3 is TGTGCCAGCAGTTTAGGACAGGGGCCGAATCAGCCCCAGCATTTT. Translated, it gives CASSLGQGPNQPQHF.